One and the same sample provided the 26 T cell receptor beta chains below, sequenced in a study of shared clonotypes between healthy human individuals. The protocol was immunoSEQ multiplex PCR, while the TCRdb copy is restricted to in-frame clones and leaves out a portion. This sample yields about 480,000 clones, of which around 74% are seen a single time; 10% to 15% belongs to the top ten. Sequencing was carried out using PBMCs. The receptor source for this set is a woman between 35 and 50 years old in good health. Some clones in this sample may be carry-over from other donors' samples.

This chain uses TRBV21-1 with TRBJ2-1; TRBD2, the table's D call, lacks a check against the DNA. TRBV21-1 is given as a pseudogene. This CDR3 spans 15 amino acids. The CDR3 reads CASSYRREVPNEQFF. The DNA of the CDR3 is TGTGCCAGCAGTTACAGGCGGGAGGTTCCCAATGAGCAGTTCTTC.

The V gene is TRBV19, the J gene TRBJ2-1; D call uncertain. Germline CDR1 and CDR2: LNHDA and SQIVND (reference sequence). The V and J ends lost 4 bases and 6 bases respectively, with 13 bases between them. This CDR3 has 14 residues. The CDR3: CASSTYGVSNEQFF. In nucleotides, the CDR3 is TGTGCCAGTAGTACCTATGGGGTAAGCAATGAGCAGTTCTTC. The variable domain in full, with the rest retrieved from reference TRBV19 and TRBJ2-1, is DGGITQSPKYLFRKEGQNVTLSCEQNLNHDAMYWYRQDPGQGLRLIYYSQIVNDFQKGDIAEGYSVSREKKESFPLTVTSAQKNPTAFYLCASSTYGVSNEQFFGPGTRLTVL.

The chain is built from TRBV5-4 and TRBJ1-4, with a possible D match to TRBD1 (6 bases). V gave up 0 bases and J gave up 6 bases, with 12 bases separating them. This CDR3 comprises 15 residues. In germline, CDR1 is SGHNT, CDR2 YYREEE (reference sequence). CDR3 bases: TGTGCCAGCAGCTTGGATGGGGGCGGGTATGAAAAACTGTTTTTT. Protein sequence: CASSLDGGGYEKLFF.

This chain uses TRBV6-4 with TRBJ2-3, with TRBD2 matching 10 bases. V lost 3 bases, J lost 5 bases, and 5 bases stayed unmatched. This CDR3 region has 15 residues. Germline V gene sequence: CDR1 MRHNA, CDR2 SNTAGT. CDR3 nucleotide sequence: TGTGCCAGCAGTGAAATAGCGGGAGGAGAAGATACGCAGTATTTT. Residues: CASSEIAGGEDTQYF.

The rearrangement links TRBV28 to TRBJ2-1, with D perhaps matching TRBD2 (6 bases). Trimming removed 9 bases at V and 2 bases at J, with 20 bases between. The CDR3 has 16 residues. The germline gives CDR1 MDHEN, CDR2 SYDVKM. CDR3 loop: CASLDYVGGPYNEQFF. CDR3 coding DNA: TGTGCCAGTTTGGACTACGTGGGAGGCCCCTACAATGAGCAGTTCTTC. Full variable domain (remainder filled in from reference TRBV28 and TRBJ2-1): DVKVTQSSRYLVKRTGEKVFLECVQDMDHENMFWYRQDPGLGLRLIYFSYDVKMKEKGDIPEGYSVSREKKERFSLILESASTNQTSMYLCASLDYVGGPYNEQFFGPGTRLTVL.

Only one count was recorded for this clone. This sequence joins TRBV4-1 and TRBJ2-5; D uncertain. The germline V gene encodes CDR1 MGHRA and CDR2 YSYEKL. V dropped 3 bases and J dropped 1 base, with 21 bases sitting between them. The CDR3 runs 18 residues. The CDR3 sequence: CASSQYPPRLLPQETQYF. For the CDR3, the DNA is TGCGCCAGCAGCCAGTACCCCCCGAGGCTATTACCCCAAGAGACCCAGTACTTC.

This CDR3 reads CASSQPGTGELFF. As DNA, the CDR3 is TGCGCCAGCAGCCAACCCGGCACCGGGGAGCTGTTTTTT. The chain couples TRBV4-1 to TRBJ2-2, with D unclear. There are 13 residues in the CDR3. Per germline, CDR1 MGHRA and CDR2 YSYEKL. The ends were cut back, 2 bases at V and 4 bases at J, with 5 bases in the middle.

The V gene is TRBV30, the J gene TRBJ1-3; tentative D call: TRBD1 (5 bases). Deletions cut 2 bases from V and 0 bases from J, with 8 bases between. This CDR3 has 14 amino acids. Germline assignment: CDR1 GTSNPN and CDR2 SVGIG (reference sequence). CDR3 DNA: TGTGCCTGGAGTAGGGGCAGCTCTGGAAACACCATATATTTT. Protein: CAWSRGSSGNTIYF.

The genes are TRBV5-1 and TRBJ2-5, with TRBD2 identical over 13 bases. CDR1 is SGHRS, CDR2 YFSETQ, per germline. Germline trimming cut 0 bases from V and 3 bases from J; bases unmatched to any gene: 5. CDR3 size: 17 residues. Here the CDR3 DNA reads TGCGCCAGCAGCTTGGGGACTAGCGGGAGTGGTGAAGAGACCCAGTACTTC. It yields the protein CASSLGTSGSGEETQYF.

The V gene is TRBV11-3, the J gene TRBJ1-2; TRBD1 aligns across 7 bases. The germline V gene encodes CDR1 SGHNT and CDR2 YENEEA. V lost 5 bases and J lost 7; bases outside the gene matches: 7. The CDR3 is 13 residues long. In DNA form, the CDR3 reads TGTGCCAGCAGCCCCGAGACAGGGCTTGGCTACACCTTC. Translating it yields CASSPETGLGYTF.

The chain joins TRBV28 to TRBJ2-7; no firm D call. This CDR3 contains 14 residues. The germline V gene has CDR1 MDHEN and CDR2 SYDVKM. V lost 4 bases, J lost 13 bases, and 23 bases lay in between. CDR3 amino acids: CASSSSAGRLEGYF. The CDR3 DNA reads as TGTGCCAGCAGTTCGTCCGCAGGCCGCCTCGAAGGTTACTTC. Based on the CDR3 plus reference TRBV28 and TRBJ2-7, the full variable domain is DVKVTQSSRYLVKRTGEKVFLECVQDMDHENMFWYRQDPGLGLRLIYFSYDVKMKEKGDIPEGYSVSREKKERFSLILESASTNQTSMYLCASSSSAGRLEGYFGPGTRLTVT.

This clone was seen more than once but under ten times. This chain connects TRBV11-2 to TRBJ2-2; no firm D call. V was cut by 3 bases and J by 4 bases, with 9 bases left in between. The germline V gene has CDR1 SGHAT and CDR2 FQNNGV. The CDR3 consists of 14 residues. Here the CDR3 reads CASSLSVVTGELFF. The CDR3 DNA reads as TGTGCCAGCAGCTTGTCGGTTGTCACCGGGGAGCTGTTTTTT. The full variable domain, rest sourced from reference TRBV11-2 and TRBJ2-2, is EAGVAQSPRYKIIEKRQSVAFWCNPISGHATLYWYQQILGQGPKLLIQFQNNGVVDDSQLPKDRFSAERLKGVDSTLKIQPAKLEDSAVYLCASSLSVVTGELFFGEGSRLTVL.

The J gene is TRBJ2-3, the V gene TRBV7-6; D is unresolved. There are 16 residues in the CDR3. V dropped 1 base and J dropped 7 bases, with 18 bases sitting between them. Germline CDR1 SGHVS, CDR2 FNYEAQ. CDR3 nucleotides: TGTGCCAGCAGCTTAGTGGCTTCTGCCCGACTGAATACGCAGTATTTT. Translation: CASSLVASARLNTQYF.

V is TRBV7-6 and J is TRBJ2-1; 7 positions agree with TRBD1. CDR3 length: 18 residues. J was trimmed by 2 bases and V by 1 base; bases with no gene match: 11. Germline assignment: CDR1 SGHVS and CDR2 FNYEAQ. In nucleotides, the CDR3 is TGTGCCAGCAGCTTAGAACTGAGGGGGCAAGAAACCTACAATGAGCAGTTCTTC. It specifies CASSLELRGQETYNEQFF.

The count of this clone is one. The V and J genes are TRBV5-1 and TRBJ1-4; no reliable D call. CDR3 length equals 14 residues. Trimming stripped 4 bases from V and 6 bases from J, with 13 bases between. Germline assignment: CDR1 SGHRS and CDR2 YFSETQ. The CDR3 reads CASSIGEGYEKLFF. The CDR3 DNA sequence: TGCGCCAGCAGCATTGGGGAAGGGTATGAAAAACTGTTTTTT.

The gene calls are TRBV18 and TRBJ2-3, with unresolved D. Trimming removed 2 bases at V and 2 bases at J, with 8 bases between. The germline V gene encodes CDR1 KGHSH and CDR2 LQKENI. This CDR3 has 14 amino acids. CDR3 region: CASSPLDTTDTQYF. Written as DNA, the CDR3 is TGTGCCAGCTCACCATTAGACACCACAGATACGCAGTATTTT.

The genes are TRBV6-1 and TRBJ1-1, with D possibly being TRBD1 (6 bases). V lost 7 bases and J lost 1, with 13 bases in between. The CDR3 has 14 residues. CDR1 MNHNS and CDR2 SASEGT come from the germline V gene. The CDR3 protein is CASTLGTRNTEAFF. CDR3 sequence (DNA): TGTGCCAGCACCCTGGGGACAAGGAACACTGAAGCTTTCTTT.

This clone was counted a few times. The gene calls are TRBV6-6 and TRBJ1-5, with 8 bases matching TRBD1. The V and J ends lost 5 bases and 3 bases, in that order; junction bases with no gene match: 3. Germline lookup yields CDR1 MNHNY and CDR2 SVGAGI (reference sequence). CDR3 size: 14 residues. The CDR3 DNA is TGTGCCAGCAGTGGGGGACAGGTCAATCAGCCCCAGCATTTT. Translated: CASSGGQVNQPQHF.

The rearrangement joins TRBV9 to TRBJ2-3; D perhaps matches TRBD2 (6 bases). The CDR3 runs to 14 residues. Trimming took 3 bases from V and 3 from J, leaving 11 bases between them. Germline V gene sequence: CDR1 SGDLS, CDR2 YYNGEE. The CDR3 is CASSAGRTTDTQYF. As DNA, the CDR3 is TGTGCCAGCAGCGCCGGGAGAACTACAGATACGCAGTATTTT.

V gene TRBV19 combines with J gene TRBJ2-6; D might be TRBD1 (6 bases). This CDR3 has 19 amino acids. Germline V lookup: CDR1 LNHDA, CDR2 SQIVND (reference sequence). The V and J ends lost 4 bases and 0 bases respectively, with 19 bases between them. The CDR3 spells CASSTMGHQGYSGANVLTF. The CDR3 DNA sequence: TGTGCCAGTAGTACAATGGGACATCAGGGATACTCTGGGGCCAACGTCCTGACTTTC.

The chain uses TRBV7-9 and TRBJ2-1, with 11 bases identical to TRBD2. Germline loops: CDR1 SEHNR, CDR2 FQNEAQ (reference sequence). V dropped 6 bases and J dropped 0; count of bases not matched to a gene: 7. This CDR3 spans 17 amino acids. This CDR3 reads CASRRTSGPSSYNEQFF. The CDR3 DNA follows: TGTGCCAGCAGGAGGACTAGCGGGCCAAGCTCCTACAATGAGCAGTTCTTC.

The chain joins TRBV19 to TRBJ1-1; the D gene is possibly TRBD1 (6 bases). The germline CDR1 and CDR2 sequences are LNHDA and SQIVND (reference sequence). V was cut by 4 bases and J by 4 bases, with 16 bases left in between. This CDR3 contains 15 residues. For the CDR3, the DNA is TGTGCCAGTAGTAATGAGGGGGGCCGGCGCACTGAAGCTTTCTTT. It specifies CASSNEGGRRTEAFF.

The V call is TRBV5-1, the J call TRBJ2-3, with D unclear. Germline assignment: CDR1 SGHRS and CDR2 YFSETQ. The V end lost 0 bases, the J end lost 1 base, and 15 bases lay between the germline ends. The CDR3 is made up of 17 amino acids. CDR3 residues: CASSLETFGQGTDTQYF. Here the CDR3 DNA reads TGCGCCAGCAGCTTGGAGACCTTTGGGCAGGGCACAGATACGCAGTATTTT.

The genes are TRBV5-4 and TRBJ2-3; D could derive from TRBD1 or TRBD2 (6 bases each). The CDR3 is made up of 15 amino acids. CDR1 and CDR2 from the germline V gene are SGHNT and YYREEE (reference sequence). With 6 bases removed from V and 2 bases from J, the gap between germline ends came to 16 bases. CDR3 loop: CASTKGGAATDTQYF. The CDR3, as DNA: TGTGCCAGCACCAAGGGGGGAGCGGCCACAGATACGCAGTATTTT.

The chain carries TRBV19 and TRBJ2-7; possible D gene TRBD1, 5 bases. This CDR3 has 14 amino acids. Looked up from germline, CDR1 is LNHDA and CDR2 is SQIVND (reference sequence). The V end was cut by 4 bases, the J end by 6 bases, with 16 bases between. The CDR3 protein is CASSNPPGNREQYF. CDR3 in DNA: TGTGCCAGTAGTAATCCTCCAGGGAATCGCGAGCAGTACTTC.

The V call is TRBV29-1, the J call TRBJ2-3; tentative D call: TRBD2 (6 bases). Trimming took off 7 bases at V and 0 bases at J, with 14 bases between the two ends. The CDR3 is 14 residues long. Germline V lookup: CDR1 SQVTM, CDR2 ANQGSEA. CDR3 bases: TGCAGCGCCGGAACCGGGACTAGCACAGATACGCAGTATTTT. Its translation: CSAGTGTSTDTQYF.